This entry lists 29 T cell receptor beta chains sequenced from one sample in a study of cytotoxic CD8 clonotypes in ibrutinib-treated CLL. The data were produced by immunoSEQ multiplex PCR, yet TCRdb's version contains in-frame clones alone and is incomplete. Altogether about 300,000 clones are present, approximately 76% being singletons, with the ten largest covering about 5.3%. Sequences were derived from PBMCs, sampled at disease progression, from a patient treated with ibrutinib. All receptors derive from a human donor with chronic lymphocytic leukemia.

The chain is built from TRBV5-6 and TRBJ1-2, with unresolved D. Germline V lookup: CDR1 SGHDT, CDR2 YYEEEE. V was trimmed by 5 bases and J by 4 bases, leaving 9 bases between them. The CDR3 length is 12 residues. CDR3 sequence (DNA): TGTGCCAGCAGTCCGGAGGCCTATGGCTACACCTTC. This sequence encodes CASSPEAYGYTF.

The chain combines TRBV10-3 with TRBJ2-7; 14 bases align to TRBD2. V was pared by 7 bases and J by 5 bases, with 7 bases of the junction left unmatched. There are 15 residues in the CDR3. Germline V CDR1 and CDR2: ENHRY, SYGVKD. The CDR3 region has the DNA TGTGCCATCACCCCCGGGACTAGCGGGGGTGACGAGCAGTACTTC. Protein product: CAITPGTSGGDEQYF.

The CDR3 nucleotides are TGTGCCAGCACCAAGGGGGTATCTAGCACAGATACGCAGTATTTT. This sequence encodes CASTKGVSSTDTQYF. This chain joins TRBV27 and TRBJ2-3; D is possibly TRBD1 (6 bases). The germline V gene encodes CDR1 MNHEY and CDR2 SMNVEV (reference sequence). V lost 7 bases and J 0 bases, leaving 14 bases between the germline ends. The CDR3 spans 15 residues.

This sequence joins TRBV9 and TRBJ2-5, with D perhaps matching TRBD2 (7 bases). Trimming took 4 bases from V and 2 from J, leaving 21 bases between them. This CDR3 region has 17 residues. Per germline, CDR1 SGDLS and CDR2 YYNGEE. The CDR3 DNA reads TGTGCCAGCAGCTTTACCCTCGGGGGGCTGGGTCAAGAGACCCAGTACTTC. It specifies CASSFTLGGLGQETQYF.

As for this clone: Its ends do not fully match the called genes, so a read error is possible. V and J are TRBV15 and TRBJ2-3; D unresolved. Germline V gives CDR1 LNHNV, CDR2 YYDKDF (reference sequence). The CDR3 has 13 residues. The CDR3 bases are TGTGCCACCAGAAGAGTAGAGGCGAATACGCAGTATTTT. It codes for CATRRVEANTQYF.

The chain couples TRBV4-1 to TRBJ1-4, with 8 bases aligning to TRBD1. Germline trimming cut 0 bases from V and 8 bases from J; bases unmatched to any gene: 8. CDR3 size: 16 residues. Germline CDR1 is MGHRA and CDR2 is YSYEKL. DNA for the CDR3: TGCGCCAGCAGCCAAGACTCTGCAGGGGGCGGCGAAAAACTGTTTTTT. Translation: CASSQDSAGGGEKLFF.

The genes are TRBV5-8 and TRBJ1-5; the D is unclear. Trimming removed 0 bases from V and 4 bases from J, with 11 bases in between. The CDR3 length is 15 residues. Germline V gives CDR1 SGHTS, CDR2 YDEGEE. The CDR3 bases are TGTGCCAGCAGCTTGGCCCGCGACCGAAATCAGCCCCAGCATTTT. Translating gives CASSLARDRNQPQHF.

The gene calls are TRBV28 and TRBJ1-5; 10 nucleotides match TRBD1. With 4 bases clipped from V and 6 bases from J, the junction kept 3 bases outside the gene matches. Germline V gene data show CDR1 as MDHEN and CDR2 as SYDVKM. The CDR3 sequence is 14 residues long. This chain's CDR3 is CASSWTGGSQPQHF. DNA of the CDR3: TGTGCCAGCAGTTGGACAGGGGGTTCTCAGCCCCAGCATTTT.

This chain links TRBV5-1 with TRBJ2-1; 9 nucleotides line up with TRBD1. The V gene end was trimmed by 0 bases and the J gene end by 0 bases; junction bases not matched to a gene: 1. The CDR3 sequence is 16 residues long. The germline CDR1 and CDR2 sequences are SGHRS and YFSETQ. This CDR3 reads CASSLGQGGSYNEQFF. CDR3 nucleotide sequence: TGCGCCAGCAGCTTGGGACAGGGGGGCTCCTACAATGAGCAGTTCTTC.

The chain joins TRBV15 to TRBJ2-1; 8 bases are a match to TRBD2. V trimming: 2 bases; J trimming: 3 bases; junction bases outside the gene matches: 6. The length of the CDR3 is 16 residues. The germline gives CDR1 LNHNV, CDR2 YYDKDF (reference sequence). The CDR3 sequence: CATSRRTSIYYNEQFF. CDR3 nucleotide sequence: TGTGCCACCAGCAGACGGACTAGCATCTACTACAATGAGCAGTTCTTC.

The CDR3 region is CASSLIPGAGIVGYTF. The DNA of the CDR3 is TGTGCCAGCAGTTTAATTCCGGGGGCGGGCATCGTCGGCTACACCTTC. This sequence joins TRBV27 and TRBJ1-2; weak D call: TRBD1 (6 bases). V gave up 2 bases and J gave up 8 bases, with 21 bases separating them. CDR3 length: 16 residues. Per the germline V gene, CDR1 is MNHEY and CDR2 is SMNVEV (reference sequence).

CDR3 sequence: CSVGGGGSTEAFF. For the CDR3, the DNA is TGCAGCGTTGGGGGAGGGGGGTCCACTGAAGCTTTCTTT. The chain employs TRBV29-1 and TRBJ1-1; TRBD1 might be the D (6 bases). CDR1 is SQVTM, CDR2 ANQGSEA, per germline. The CDR3 length is 13 residues. Trimming cost V 4 bases and J 4 bases, with 13 bases left between them.

The genes are TRBV7-2 and TRBJ2-2; 7 positions agree with TRBD2. Germline assignment: CDR1 SGHTA and CDR2 FQGNSA. V was clipped by 5 bases and J by 5 bases; unmatched bases: 11. This CDR3 comprises 16 residues. The CDR3 spells CASSAQRDFGTGELFF. As DNA, the CDR3 is TGTGCCAGCAGCGCGCAGCGGGACTTCGGTACCGGGGAGCTGTTTTTT. Full variable domain (remainder filled in from reference TRBV7-2 and TRBJ2-2): GAGVSQSPSNKVTEKGKDVELRCDPISGHTALYWYRQSLGQGLEFLIYFQGNSAPDKSGLPSDRFSAERTGGSVSTLTIQRTQQEDSAVYLCASSAQRDFGTGELFFGEGSRLTVL.

The sample holds a few counts of this clone. The chain carries TRBV10-3 and TRBJ2-7, with D possibly TRBD1 on 5 matching bases. The CDR3 is 14 residues long. Trimming shortened V by 4 bases and J by 0 bases, and 10 bases separated the two germline ends. Germline assignment: CDR1 ENHRY and CDR2 SYGVKD. DNA for the CDR3: TGTGCCATCAGTGTGGGGCTGAGCTCCTACGAGCAGTACTTC. It encodes CAISVGLSSYEQYF.

This clone was detected a few times. The V call is TRBV5-1, the J call TRBJ2-3; 9 bases are shared with TRBD2. Losses at the gene ends were 4 bases for V and 4 bases for J; bases not matched to a gene: 7. Germline V gene sequence: CDR1 SGHRS, CDR2 YFSETQ. This CDR3 is 15 amino acids long. DNA for the CDR3: TGCGCCAGCAGCGAGCCGGGACTAGCAGCAGATACGCAGTATTTT. It is translated as CASSEPGLAADTQYF.

The chain couples TRBV29-1 to TRBJ2-5; TRBD2 agrees at 8 bases. CDR3 length equals 15 residues. The V segment lost 6 bases and the J segment 4 bases; nucleotides outside the gene matches: 13. Germline CDR1 SQVTM, CDR2 ANQGSEA. CDR3 bases: TGCAGCGTCGAGACCGGGACTAGTAGACGAGAGACCCAGTACTTC. This encodes CSVETGTSRRETQYF.

CDR3 residues: CASSLSGTLAPKNIQYF. The CDR3 coding sequence is TGTGCCAGCAGTTTATCCGGGACGTTAGCTCCCAAAAACATTCAGTACTTC. The rearrangement links TRBV27 to TRBJ2-4, with D perhaps matching TRBD1 or TRBD2 (5 bases each). Per the germline V gene, CDR1 is MNHEY and CDR2 is SMNVEV (reference sequence). The CDR3 loop spans 17 amino acids. V shed 0 bases and J shed 2 bases, with 14 bases lying between them.

The chain has TRBV29-1 and TRBJ2-3, with a weak D call TRBD1 (6 bases). The CDR3 is 14 residues long. Between the trimmed V and J ends, which lost 6 bases and 4 bases, there was a span of 17 bases. The germline gives CDR1 SQVTM, CDR2 ANQGSEA. The CDR3 region is CSVPSGGAPDTQYF. DNA for the CDR3: TGCAGCGTCCCGAGTGGGGGCGCGCCAGATACGCAGTATTTT.

This clone came up once. V gene TRBV5-1 combines with J gene TRBJ1-2; 8 nucleotides agree with TRBD1. The CDR3 is made up of 15 amino acids. The J segment lost 4 bases and the V segment lost 4 bases, leaving 9 bases of the junction unmatched. Per the germline V gene, CDR1 is SGHRS and CDR2 is YFSETQ. The CDR3 reads CASSEWTGLIYGYTF. CDR3 sequence (DNA): TGCGCCAGCAGCGAGTGGACAGGGCTGATCTATGGCTACACCTTC.

This chain connects TRBV6-5 to TRBJ2-1, with 7 bases aligning to TRBD1. The CDR3 contains 14 residues. The junction had 5 bases not matched to a gene; V was cut back by 6 bases and J by 3 bases. Germline CDR1 reads MNHEY; CDR2 reads SVGAGI. The CDR3, as DNA: TGTGCCAGCAGCCCCGGGACAGTCTACAATGAGCAGTTCTTC. It encodes CASSPGTVYNEQFF.

This clone showed up just once. This chain links TRBV5-1 with TRBJ1-3; D might be TRBD1 (5 bases). Per germline, CDR1 SGHRS and CDR2 YFSETQ. V was pared by 7 bases and J by 3 bases, with 11 bases between. The CDR3 has 13 residues. CDR3 amino acids: CASSLGVGNTIYF. As DNA, the CDR3 is TGCGCCAGCTCCCTGGGGGTTGGAAACACCATATATTTT.

There are a few counts of this clone. J is TRBJ1-1 and V is TRBV5-1; unclear D gene. The CDR3 totals 11 residues. Germline V lookup: CDR1 SGHRS, CDR2 YFSETQ. Between the trimmed V and J ends, which lost 2 bases and 5 bases, there was a span of 4 bases. The CDR3 region is CASSLDTEAFF. CDR3 nucleotide sequence: TGCGCCAGCAGCTTAGATACTGAAGCTTTCTTT.

The chain combines TRBV7-2 with TRBJ2-7; perhaps TRBD2 as D (5 bases). The CDR3 consists of 15 residues. V dropped 10 bases and J dropped 1 base, with 20 bases sitting between them. Germline V gene sequence: CDR1 SGHTA, CDR2 FQGNSA. In nucleotides, the CDR3 is TGTGCCACCTCGCGAGGGAATTCGGGGTCCTACGAGCAGTACTTC. Its translation: CATSRGNSGSYEQYF.

This clone was detected a few times. The V call is TRBV14, the J call TRBJ2-7; D is undetermined. The CDR3 has 16 amino acids. Germline lookup yields CDR1 SGHDN and CDR2 FVKESK. V shed 1 base and J shed 3 bases, with 16 bases lying between them. CDR3 residues: CASSQGPDWWVYEQYF. The CDR3 DNA reads TGTGCCAGCAGCCAAGGGCCGGATTGGTGGGTCTACGAGCAGTACTTC.

V gene TRBV5-1 combines with J gene TRBJ1-2; 8 positions match TRBD1. Germline V gene data show CDR1 as SGHRS and CDR2 as YFSETQ. The CDR3 extends over 18 amino acids. Trimming cost V 3 bases and J 2 bases; bases outside gene matches: 15. The CDR3 region has the DNA TGCGCCAGCAGCTACTTTCCGGGACAGGAGGACAGAAACTATGGCTACACCTTC. This encodes CASSYFPGQEDRNYGYTF.

This clone was seen once. In the same sample, other DNA sequences code for this CDR3. The chain carries TRBV7-9 and TRBJ2-5; D might be TRBD1 or TRBD2, each matching 6 bases. The CDR3 is 14 residues long. Trimming left V 1 base short and J 5 bases short, with 11 bases between. Germline V gives CDR1 SEHNR, CDR2 FQNEAQ (reference sequence). The CDR3 sequence is CASSLVGGAETQYF. The CDR3 coding sequence is TGTGCCAGCAGCTTAGTGGGGGGCGCGGAGACCCAGTACTTC. The entire variable domain, with the rest obtained from reference TRBV7-9 and TRBJ2-5, is as follows: DTGVSQNPRHKITKRGQNVTFRCDPISEHNRLYWYRQTLGQGPEFLTYFQNEAQLEKSRLLSDRFSAERPKGSFSTLEIQRTEQGDSAMYLCASSLVGGAETQYFGPGTRLLVL.

This clone was detected a few times. This chain joins TRBV28 and TRBJ1-2; TRBD1 matches at 8 bases. Germline V gives CDR1 MDHEN, CDR2 SYDVKM. Losses at the gene ends were 1 base for V and 7 bases for J; bases not matched to a gene: 5. The CDR3 has 14 residues. CDR3 sequence reads: CASSLSDRVVGYTF. The CDR3 DNA follows: TGTGCCAGCAGTTTATCGGACAGGGTGGTTGGCTACACCTTC.

In this sample, this clone turned up once. CDR3 bases: TGTGCCAGCAGCTTGGTAGCCGAGACCCAGTACTTC. Its protein product is CASSLVAETQYF. This chain joins TRBV5-6 and TRBJ2-5; no firm D call. Trimming took 0 bases from V and 5 from J, leaving 5 bases between them. CDR3 length equals 12 residues. The germline V gene encodes CDR1 SGHDT and CDR2 YYEEEE.

This chain connects TRBV2 to TRBJ1-2, with D possibly TRBD1 on 5 matching bases. From germline, CDR1 is SNHLY and CDR2 FYNNEI. V was trimmed by 4 bases and J by 3 bases, leaving 9 bases between them. The CDR3 contains 13 residues. CDR3 sequence reads: CASSVGTDYGYTF. The DNA of the CDR3 is TGTGCCAGCAGTGTAGGGACCGACTATGGCTACACCTTC.